One sample yielded the 22 T cell receptor beta chains listed below, sequenced in a study of cytomegalovirus exposure and HLA in healthy donors. The method was immunoSEQ multiplex PCR; TCRdb's version includes in-frame clones alone and lacks a portion of them. The repertoire holds tens of thousands of clones, with approximately 92% as singletons. The sequencing sample was made of PBMCs. These receptors all stem from a man aged 18 to 29 in good health and CMV-seronegative.

This CDR3 is CASSHPDRYEQYF. For the CDR3, the DNA is TGTGCCAGCAGCCACCCGGACAGATACGAGCAGTACTTC. V gene TRBV4-2 combines with J gene TRBJ2-7, with a possible D match to TRBD1 (6 bases). Germline CDR1 LGHNA, CDR2 YNFKEQ. The V end was cut by 3 bases, the J end by 4 bases, with 10 bases between. The CDR3 loop spans 13 amino acids.

This rearrangement joins TRBV4-2 to TRBJ2-3, with 10 bases identical to TRBD2. Trimming removed 4 bases from V and 4 bases from J; junction bases left unmatched: 17. Per germline, CDR1 LGHNA and CDR2 YNFKEQ. The CDR3 contains 19 residues. In nucleotides, the CDR3 is TGTGCCAGCAGCCTACCAAGAGGAGCGGGAGGGCTCGGGTCAGATACGCAGTATTTT. This translates into CASSLPRGAGGLGSDTQYF.

In its sample, this clone was seen a few times. V and J are TRBV18 and TRBJ2-7; the D gene is possibly TRBD1 (6 bases). The CDR3 contains 15 residues. Germline V CDR1 and CDR2: KGHSH, LQKENI. Trimming stripped 3 bases from V and 2 bases from J, with 14 bases between. The CDR3: CASSPPDSLAYEQYF. The CDR3 nucleotides are TGTGCCAGCTCACCTCCGGACAGTCTGGCCTACGAGCAGTACTTC. Using reference TRBV18 and TRBJ2-7 for the parts outside the CDR3, the full variable domain is NAGVMQNPRHLVRRRGQEARLRCSPMKGHSHVYWYRQLPEEGLKFMVYLQKENIIDESGMPKERFSAEFPKEGPSILRIQQVVRGDSAAYFCASSPPDSLAYEQYFGPGTRLTVT.

V gene TRBV4-1 combines with J gene TRBJ2-3, with 10 positions matching TRBD2. Trimming took 4 bases from V and 4 from J; bases not matched to a gene: 2. From germline, CDR1 is MGHRA and CDR2 YSYEKL. The CDR3 runs 14 residues. The CDR3 loop is CASSPLAGSDTQYF. The CDR3 nucleotides read TGCGCCAGCAGCCCACTAGCGGGATCAGATACGCAGTATTTT.

V usage is TRBV28 and J usage is TRBJ2-7; TRBD2 matches at 9 bases. After removal of 5 bases from V and 6 bases from J, the junction contained 17 bases not matched to a gene. This CDR3 comprises 17 residues. CDR1 and CDR2 (germline): MDHEN, SYDVKM. The DNA of the CDR3 is TGTGCCAGCAGTCCGAGGGGACTAGCCCGTCTAGCGCTCGAGCAGTACTTC. Translating gives CASSPRGLARLALEQYF. The full variable domain, completed using reference TRBV28 and TRBJ2-7, is DVKVTQSSRYLVKRTGEKVFLECVQDMDHENMFWYRQDPGLGLRLIYFSYDVKMKEKGDIPEGYSVSREKKERFSLILESASTNQTSMYLCASSPRGLARLALEQYFGPGTRLTVT.

The rearrangement joins TRBV5-1 to TRBJ2-1; D is uncertain. Germline V gives CDR1 SGHRS, CDR2 YFSETQ. V lost 1 base and J lost 0, with 14 bases in between. The CDR3 totals 17 residues. CDR3 bases: TGCGCCAGCAGCTTGTGGTCGAGCGCTAGCTCCTACAATGAGCAGTTCTTC. Translated, it gives CASSLWSSASSYNEQFF.

The rearrangement uses TRBV6-1 and TRBJ1-2; D is undetermined. V was clipped by 3 bases and J by 8 bases, with 10 bases between them. This CDR3 region has 12 residues. CDR1 is MNHNS and CDR2 is SASEGT in the germline V gene. CDR3 DNA: TGTGCCAGCAGTGATAGCCAGCGAGGCTACACCTTC. Its protein is CASSDSQRGYTF.

The chain is built from TRBV10-3 and TRBJ2-7; a weak D match, TRBD2 (6 bases). The CDR3 consists of 17 residues. The germline V gene has CDR1 ENHRY and CDR2 SYGVKD. V gave up 1 base and J gave up 0 bases, with 16 bases separating them. For the CDR3, the DNA is TGTGCCATCAGTGAGTTTAACAGCGGGTCCAGCTCCTACGAGCAGTACTTC. This encodes CAISEFNSGSSSYEQYF.

The chain recombines TRBV2 with TRBJ1-5; D may be TRBD1 (6 bases). V was trimmed by 8 bases and J by 7 bases, leaving 12 bases between them. This CDR3 spans 12 amino acids. The germline CDR1 and CDR2 sequences are SNHLY and FYNNEI. The CDR3 bases are TGTGCCAGCGGGCAGGGGAGACAGCCCCAGCATTTT. Its protein product is CASGQGRQPQHF.

The chain employs TRBV10-3 and TRBJ2-7; 7 nucleotides line up with TRBD2. The trim removed 2 bases at V and 0 bases at J, leaving 1 base unmatched. Germline V gene lookup returns CDR1 ENHRY and CDR2 SYGVKD. The CDR3 runs 14 residues. DNA of the CDR3: TGTGCCATCAGTGAGCTAGCGGACTCCTACGAGCAGTACTTC. Its translation: CAISELADSYEQYF.

Remarks on this clone: One junction end disagrees with the germline gene, perhaps due to a read error. This chain uses TRBV7-7 with TRBJ1-1, with a tentative D call TRBD1 (6 bases). Germline CDR1 and CDR2: SSHAT and FNYEAQ (reference sequence). The CDR3 has 13 residues. CDR3: CASSLEQGAEAFF. CDR3 bases: TGTGCTAGCAGCTTAGAACAGGGAGCTGAAGCTTTCTTT.

This CDR3 is CASSFEGSAYEQYF. CDR3 coding DNA: TGCGCCAGCAGCTTCGAGGGATCGGCCTACGAGCAGTACTTC. The rearrangement uses TRBV5-1 and TRBJ2-7, with TRBD2 as a possible D gene (5 bases). CDR1 SGHRS and CDR2 YFSETQ come from the germline V gene. CDR3 length: 14 residues. Deletions cut 2 bases from V and 2 bases from J, with 11 bases between.

The genes are TRBV5-4 and TRBJ1-2; unclear D gene. CDR1 and CDR2 (germline): SGHNT, YYREEE (reference sequence). V gave up 0 bases and J gave up 4 bases, with 7 bases separating them. This CDR3 spans 13 amino acids. CDR3 sequence reads: CASSLGGTYGYTF. CDR3 in DNA: TGTGCCAGCAGCTTGGGAGGTACCTATGGCTACACCTTC.

This chain joins TRBV14 and TRBJ2-7; D unclear. Germline-derived CDR1 and CDR2 are SGHDN and FVKESK. V was shortened by 1 base and J by 2 bases, with 3 bases between the two germline ends. The CDR3 loop spans 12 amino acids. The CDR3 sequence: CASSQAPYEQYF. CDR3 in DNA: TGTGCCAGCAGCCAAGCTCCCTACGAGCAGTACTTC.

V and J are TRBV4-3 and TRBJ2-7; D is possibly TRBD1 (6 bases). V dropped 0 bases and J dropped 2 bases, with 14 bases sitting between them. Germline V gives CDR1 LGHNA, CDR2 YSLEER. This CDR3 is 16 amino acids long. This CDR3 is CASSQDLGGGTYEQYF. In DNA, the CDR3 is TGCGCCAGCAGCCAAGATCTAGGGGGTGGGACCTACGAGCAGTACTTC.

This clone was seen just once. The CDR3 coding sequence is TGCGCCAGCAGCTGGGGACAGGGTTATGGCTACACCTTC. Translating it yields CASSWGQGYGYTF. This chain joins TRBV5-1 and TRBJ1-2, with TRBD1 matching over 9 bases. The trim removed 3 bases at V and 5 bases at J, leaving 2 bases unmatched. This CDR3 is 13 amino acids long. Germline V lookup: CDR1 SGHRS, CDR2 YFSETQ.

The chain joins TRBV5-1 to TRBJ1-1; D is unclear. V was pared by 4 bases and J by 7 bases, with 11 bases between. Germline values: CDR1 SGHRS, CDR2 YFSETQ. The CDR3 covers 12 residues. As DNA, the CDR3 is TGCGCCAGCAGCCTACGCGGTTATGAAGCTTTCTTT. Its translation is CASSLRGYEAFF.

This chain connects TRBV19 to TRBJ2-5; D is possibly TRBD2 (6 bases). Germline V gene data show CDR1 as LNHDA and CDR2 as SQIVND (reference sequence). V lost 7 bases, J lost 4 bases, and 19 bases lay in between. The CDR3 consists of 15 residues. CDR3 coding DNA: TGTGCCAGTACCCTCTCGTGGGGGGTCTTAGAGACCCAGTACTTC. Amino acid sequence: CASTLSWGVLETQYF.

This clone was seen a single time. This rearrangement joins TRBV2 to TRBJ2-7; 9 nucleotides match TRBD2. CDR3 length: 15 residues. Germline lookup yields CDR1 SNHLY and CDR2 FYNNEI. The V segment lost 7 bases and the J segment 2 bases; nucleotides outside the gene matches: 9. The CDR3 sequence: CASNIAGAAAYEQYF. The CDR3 nucleotides read TGTGCCAGCAACATAGCGGGAGCCGCCGCCTACGAGCAGTACTTC.

A single count supports this clone. The chain combines TRBV5-1 with TRBJ2-7, with 10 nucleotides matching TRBD2. V shed 1 base, J shed 2 bases, and the junction held 9 bases outside the gene matches. The CDR3 is 17 residues long. Per germline, CDR1 SGHRS and CDR2 YFSETQ. CDR3 DNA sequence: TGCGCCAGCAGCTTGAACTTTGGGACTAGCGTGACCTACGAGCAGTACTTC. Protein: CASSLNFGTSVTYEQYF.

The rearrangement links TRBV6-1 to TRBJ2-7; 7 positions agree with TRBD1. V shed 7 bases and J 0 bases; nucleotides not matched to a gene: 9. CDR3 size: 15 residues. Germline CDR1 and CDR2: MNHNS and SASEGT. The CDR3 bases are TGTGCCAGCACCGAGGAACAGGGGAGCTCCTACGAGCAGTACTTC. Translating gives CASTEEQGSSYEQYF.

The chain has TRBV2 and TRBJ2-3; TRBD2 matches at 8 bases. Germline-derived CDR1 and CDR2 are SNHLY and FYNNEI. The trim removed 11 bases at V and 4 bases at J, leaving 8 bases unmatched. This CDR3 has 13 residues. The CDR3 reads CAGYGRGADTQYF. The CDR3 bases are TGTGCCGGTTACGGGAGGGGGGCAGATACGCAGTATTTT. Drawing the rest from reference TRBV2 and TRBJ2-3, the complete variable domain is EPEVTQTPSHQVTQMGQEVILRCVPISNHLYFYWYRQILGQKVEFLVSFYNNEISEKSEIFDDQFSVERPDGSNFTLKIRSTKLEDSAMYFCAGYGRGADTQYFGPGTRLTVL.